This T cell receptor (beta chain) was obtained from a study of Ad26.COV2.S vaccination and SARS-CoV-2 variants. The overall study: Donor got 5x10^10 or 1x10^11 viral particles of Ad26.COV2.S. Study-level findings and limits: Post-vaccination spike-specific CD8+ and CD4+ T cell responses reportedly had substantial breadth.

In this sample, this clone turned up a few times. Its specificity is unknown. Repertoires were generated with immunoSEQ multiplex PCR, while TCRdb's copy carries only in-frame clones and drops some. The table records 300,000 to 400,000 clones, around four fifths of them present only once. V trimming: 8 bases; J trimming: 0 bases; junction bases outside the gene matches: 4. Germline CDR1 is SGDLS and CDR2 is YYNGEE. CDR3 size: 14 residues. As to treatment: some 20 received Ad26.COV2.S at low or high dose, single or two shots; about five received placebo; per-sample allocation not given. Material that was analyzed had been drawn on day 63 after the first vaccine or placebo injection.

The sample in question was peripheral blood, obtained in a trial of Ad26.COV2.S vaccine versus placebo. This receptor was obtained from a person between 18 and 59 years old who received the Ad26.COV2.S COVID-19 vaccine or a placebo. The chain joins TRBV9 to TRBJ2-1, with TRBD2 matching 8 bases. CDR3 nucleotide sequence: TGTGCCAGTGGCGGGGGGAGCTCCTACAATGAGCAGTTCTTC. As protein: CASGGGSSYNEQFF.